This TCR beta chain was sequenced in a study of monozygotic twins with inflammatory bowel disease. Study-wide results and caveats: No discrimination was achieved between different T cell subtypes.

The CDR3 covers 14 residues. Per germline, CDR1 SGHRS and CDR2 YFSETQ. cDNA for each sample came from eight separate reactions. No DNA is given; TCRdb re-called the 5' RACE reads and lists each CDR3 protein once. The sample's table shows 70,000 to 95,000 distinct CDR3 sequences. Of note for this clonotype: The target antigen is unknown.

V gene TRBV5-1 combines with J gene TRBJ1-4; TCRdb outputs TRBD1, but without DNA this stays unchecked. This clonotype was sampled from a human donor with ulcerative colitis or Crohn's disease, or a healthy co-twin of an affected twin (not recorded which). Material for sequencing was blood. This CDR3 is CASSLEGKGEKLFF. The full variable domain, completed using reference TRBV5-1 and TRBJ1-4, is KAGVTQTPRYLIKTRGQQVTLSCSPISGHRSVSWYQQTPGQGLQFLFEYFSETQRNKGNFPGRFSGRQFSNSRSEMNVSTLELGDSALYLCASSLEGKGEKLFFGSGTQLSVL.